The next 22 T cell receptor beta chains were all read from a single sample in a study of Ad26.COV2.S vaccination and SARS-CoV-2 variants. Treatment of the sample: 15 to 20 received Ad26.COV2.S at low or high dose, single or two shots; about 5 received placebo; per-sample allocation not given. The investigators took samples on day 63 after the first vaccine or placebo injection. Clones were read by immunoSEQ multiplex PCR, and TCRdb kept only the in-frame ones, dropping some. The sample includes fewer than 500,000 clones, 85% to 90% seen only once; the top ten take around 2.5%. Sequenced material: peripheral blood, taken in a trial of Ad26.COV2.S vaccine versus placebo. These receptors originate from a person aged 18-65 years who received the Ad26.COV2.S COVID-19 vaccine or a placebo.

This chain connects TRBV11-2 to TRBJ2-7; D call uncertain. The CDR3 is made up of 14 amino acids. Trimming cost V 1 base and J 3 bases, with 10 bases left between them. Germline-derived CDR1 and CDR2 are SGHAT and FQNNGV. The DNA for the CDR3 is TGTGCCAGCAGCTTAGTTGCCAGGAGCTACGAGCAGTACTTC. This gives the protein CASSLVARSYEQYF.

The chain links TRBV3-1 (or the pseudogene TRBV3-2) to TRBJ2-7; unclear D gene. Trimming took 2 bases from V and 5 from J, leaving 16 bases between them. CDR1 LGHDT and CDR2 YNNKEL come from the germline V gene (reference sequence). This CDR3 contains 15 residues. CDR3 coding DNA: TGTGCCAGCAGCCAACCGGACGGATATACGGACGAGCAGTACGTC. It translates to CASSQPDGYTDEQYV.

Worth noting for this clone: One end of the junction varies from germline; a read error may be responsible. This CDR3 reads CASRYYQGEHFF. The CDR3 DNA follows: TGTGCCAGCAGATACTACCAGGGAGAGCATTTCTTC. This chain joins TRBV12-3 or TRBV12-4 and TRBJ2-1, with D possibly called TRBD1 or TRBD2 (5 bases each). This CDR3 has 12 amino acids.

The rearrangement uses TRBV23-1 and TRBJ1-1, with TRBD1 matching over 7 bases. TRBV23-1 qualifies as an ORF whose function is uncertain. The CDR3 runs to 16 residues. Trimming removed 8 bases from V and 3 bases from J; junction bases left unmatched: 15. The CDR3 spells CASPRGTRGRDTEAFF. The DNA for the CDR3 is TGCGCCAGCCCTCGGGGCACGAGGGGGCGCGACACTGAAGCTTTCTTT.

This chain uses TRBV7-2 with TRBJ2-1; D not resolved. Germline lookup yields CDR1 SGHTA and CDR2 FQGNSA. The ends were cut back, 6 bases at V and 1 base at J, with 7 bases in the middle. CDR3 length equals 13 residues. CDR3 residues: CASRVNSYNEQFF. DNA of the CDR3: TGTGCCAGCAGAGTCAATTCCTACAATGAGCAGTTCTTC.

The CDR3 reads CASRLNLAGSEETQYF. CDR3 coding DNA: TGTGCCAGCAGACTTAATCTAGCGGGGTCGGAAGAGACCCAGTACTTC. The V gene is TRBV11-1, the J gene TRBJ2-5; TRBD2 aligns across 9 bases. Germline CDR1 SGHAT, CDR2 FQDESV (reference sequence). V lost 6 bases and J lost 3; bases outside the gene matches: 11. The CDR3 is made up of 16 amino acids.

The rearrangement links TRBV2 to TRBJ1-5; D is unclear. This CDR3 is built from 11 residues. Germline V gives CDR1 SNHLY, CDR2 FYNNEI. V dropped 5 bases and J dropped 3 bases, with 2 bases sitting between them. CDR3 sequence: CASSSNQPQHF. The DNA of the CDR3 is TGTGCCAGCAGTTCCAATCAGCCCCAGCATTTT.

This sequence joins TRBV12-3 or TRBV12-4 and TRBJ1-2, with unresolved D. There are 12 residues in the CDR3. The ends were cut back, 5 bases at V and 3 bases at J, with 7 bases in the middle. This CDR3 reads CASSPDHYGYTF. CDR3 DNA: TGTGCCAGCAGTCCTGACCACTATGGCTACACCTTC.

The chain uses TRBV30 and TRBJ1-2; D gene ambiguous. V was cut by 0 bases and J by 4 bases, with 6 bases left in between. Germline CDR1 is GTSNPN and CDR2 is SVGIG (reference sequence). The CDR3 contains 12 residues. CDR3 nucleotide sequence: TGTGCCTGGAGTGTTTTTGGCTATGGCTACACCTTC. It encodes CAWSVFGYGYTF.

The chain couples TRBV7-3 to TRBJ2-1; 10 positions match TRBD2. Germline values: CDR1 SGHTA, CDR2 FQGTGA. The CDR3 runs to 15 residues. V lost 5 bases and J lost 0; bases outside the gene matches: 1. The CDR3 sequence is CASSPSGSSYNEQFF. The CDR3 nucleotides read TGTGCCAGCAGCCCTAGCGGGAGCTCCTACAATGAGCAGTTCTTC.

The chain employs TRBV3-1 (or the pseudogene TRBV3-2) and TRBJ1-5; D gene ambiguous. There are 13 residues in the CDR3. Trimming took 4 bases from V and 4 from J, leaving 8 bases between them. Germline V gives CDR1 LGHDT, CDR2 YNNKEL (reference sequence). Here the CDR3 reads CASSPSANQPQHF. For the CDR3, the DNA is TGTGCCAGCAGCCCGTCTGCGAATCAGCCCCAGCATTTT.

The V gene is TRBV2, the J gene TRBJ1-5; 8 bases are a match to TRBD1. CDR1 is SNHLY and CDR2 is FYNNEI in the germline V gene. The trim removed 8 bases at V and 9 bases at J, leaving 6 bases unmatched. This CDR3 has 12 residues. DNA for the CDR3: TGTGCCAGCCGCGGGACAGGCAGGCCCCAGCATTTT. This codes for CASRGTGRPQHF.

This clone was counted between two and nine times. The gene calls are TRBV11-1 and TRBJ1-1; D is perhaps TRBD1 (5 bases). Trimming shortened V by 1 base and J by 8 bases, and 11 bases separated the two germline ends. Germline values: CDR1 SGHAT, CDR2 FQDESV (reference sequence). This CDR3 has 13 residues. CDR3 bases: TGTGCCAGCAGCTTAGGGGGGGAACAAGAAGCTTTCTTT. Translation gives CASSLGGEQEAFF.

This clone came up once. The chain has TRBV7-9 and TRBJ2-5; possible D gene TRBD2, 5 bases. V was shortened by 6 bases and J by 1 base, with 9 bases between the two germline ends. Germline V gives CDR1 SEHNR, CDR2 FQNEAQ (reference sequence). CDR3 length equals 13 residues. The CDR3 sequence is CASRAGPQETQYF. The CDR3 region has the DNA TGTGCCAGCAGGGCGGGCCCCCAAGAGACCCAGTACTTC.

The chain carries TRBV9 and TRBJ2-1; D is uncertain. The germline V gene has CDR1 SGDLS and CDR2 YYNGEE. The CDR3 sequence is 15 residues long. The germline V and J ends were trimmed by 1 base and 2 bases, with 10 bases remaining between them. CDR3 region: CASSVIPSTYNEQFF. The CDR3 DNA reads as TGTGCCAGCAGCGTAATCCCATCGACCTACAATGAGCAGTTCTTC. The full variable domain, rest sourced from reference TRBV9 and TRBJ2-1, is DSGVTQTPKHLITATGQRVTLRCSPRSGDLSVYWYQQSLDQGLQFLIQYYNGEERAKGNILERFSAQQFPDLHSELNLSSLELGDSALYFCASSVIPSTYNEQFFGPGTRLTVL.

The rearrangement joins TRBV7-2 to TRBJ1-2, with TRBD1 matching over 7 bases. The germline gives CDR1 SGHTA, CDR2 FQGNSA. Losses at the gene ends were 4 bases for V and 5 bases for J; bases not matched to a gene: 13. The CDR3 consists of 16 residues. The CDR3, as DNA: TGTGCCAGCAGCTCCACTTCCGGGACAGCCTTATATGGCTACACCTTC. Protein sequence: CASSSTSGTALYGYTF.

The chain combines TRBV4-3 with TRBJ2-3, with 7 bases that match TRBD2. This CDR3 has 14 amino acids. After removal of 2 bases from V and 4 bases from J, the junction contained 3 bases not matched to a gene. In germline, CDR1 is LGHNA, CDR2 YSLEER. CDR3 sequence (DNA): TGCGCCAGCAGCCAAAGACTAGCCTCAGATACGCAGTATTTT. Residues: CASSQRLASDTQYF.

The chain couples TRBV10-3 to TRBJ2-2; TRBD1 agrees at 8 bases. The CDR3 is made up of 16 amino acids. The J segment lost 5 bases and the V segment lost 2 bases, leaving 7 bases of the junction unmatched. In germline, CDR1 is ENHRY, CDR2 SYGVKD. For the CDR3, the DNA is TGTGCCATCAGTGAGGGATGGACAGGGTGGACCGGGGAGCTGTTTTTT. This codes for CAISEGWTGWTGELFF.

The rearrangement uses TRBV3-1 (or the pseudogene TRBV3-2) and TRBJ2-5, with a tentative D call TRBD1 (6 bases). The CDR3 spans 14 residues. V dropped 3 bases and J dropped 5 bases, with 13 bases sitting between them. The germline gives CDR1 LGHDT, CDR2 YNNKEL (reference sequence). The CDR3 sequence: CASSQGDIGETQYF. The CDR3 region has the DNA TGTGCCAGCAGCCAGGGGGACATTGGGGAGACCCAGTACTTC.

The CDR3 DNA reads as TGTGCCAGCAGCGAGGACGGGAGTTCCTACAATGAGCAGTTCTTC. Amino acids: CASSEDGSSYNEQFF. J is TRBJ2-1 and V is TRBV7-3; TRBD2 might be the D (6 bases). Germline CDR1 is SGHTA and CDR2 is FQGTGA. V lost 5 bases and J 1 base, leaving 12 bases between the germline ends. This CDR3 is 15 amino acids long.

This chain uses TRBV24-1 with TRBJ1-2; no clear D gene. Trimming removed 3 bases at V and 7 bases at J, with 14 bases between. CDR3 length equals 14 residues. Germline CDR1 KGHDR, CDR2 SFDVKD. CDR3 nucleotide sequence: TGTGCCACCAGTGATGATTCCGAGTCCGGTGGCTACACCTTC. Translated, it gives CATSDDSESGGYTF.

This sequence joins TRBV27 and TRBJ2-1; 7 bases are shared with TRBD1. Germline V gives CDR1 MNHEY, CDR2 SMNVEV (reference sequence). The CDR3 length is 12 residues. J was trimmed by 6 bases and V by 6 bases; bases with no gene match: 2. In DNA form, the CDR3 reads TGTGCCAGCAGGGACAGGCTCAATGAGCAGTTCTTC. Translated: CASRDRLNEQFF.